Reported below is one T cell receptor (beta chain). Cells designated naive CD8 were CD45RO-negative and were positively selected for CCR7, with terminally differentiated effector memory CD45RA+ cells excluded. Per germline, CDR1 SGHRS and CDR2 YFSETQ. After removal of 0 bases from V and 5 bases from J, the junction contained 4 bases not matched to a gene. CDR3 length: 14 amino acids. These data are taken from a study of shared clonotypes between healthy human individuals. Profiling relied on immunoSEQ multiplex PCR, and the TCRdb table lists in-frame clones only, not all of them. This sample yields about 680,000 clones, of which approximately 90% are seen a single time; 24% belongs to the top ten.

Sample: naive CD8+ T cells sorted from blood. The receptor's source is a man aged 30-40 years in good health. The V and J genes are TRBV5-1 and TRBJ2-7; 8 bases fit TRBD1. CDR3 sequence reads: CASSLGQGSDEQYF. The CDR3 DNA follows: TGCGCCAGCAGCTTGGGACAGGGGAGCGACGAGCAGTACTTC.